Listed below are T cell receptor beta chains from one sample, sequenced in a study of beta chain features in type 1 diabetes. Sequencing was performed with immunoSEQ multiplex PCR; in TCRdb, only in-frame clones are kept and a portion is missing. The table shows around 650,000 clones, with around 12% occurring only once. The specimen was naive CD4+ T cells from blood. These receptor sequences come from a man aged 25 to 40 with type 1 diabetes. CDR3s leave out the opening cysteine and the closing phenylalanine or tryptophan. D genes are given only for firm matches.

J: TRBJ1-3
V: TRBV28
D: .
CDR3: ASSRDTIY

J: TRBJ2-1
V: TRBV9
D: TRBD2
CDR3: ASSPRDYRDNEQF

J: TRBJ1-2
V: TRBV14
D: .
CDR3: ASSQSGQFRYGYT

J: TRBJ1-6
V: TRBV25-1
D: .
CDR3: ASSEWTDGNNSPLH

J: TRBJ2-5
V: TRBV9
D: TRBD2
CDR3: ASSPRRLAGESWD

J: TRBJ2-1
V: TRBV27
D: .
CDR3: AIRERGGNEQF

J: TRBJ1-4
V: TRBV5-1
D: .
CDR3: ASSGDEKLF

J: TRBJ2-3
V: TRBV19
D: TRBD1
CDR3: ASSMGRGNADTQY

J: TRBJ1-4
V: TRBV5-4
D: .
CDR3: ASSLGIENEKLF

J: TRBJ1-1
V: TRBV5-1
D: TRBD1
CDR3: ASSPDRTYTEAF

J: TRBJ2-3
V: TRBV4-3
D: TRBD2
CDR3: ASSQAGTSDGTDTQY

J: TRBJ1-2
V: TRBV9
D: TRBD1
CDR3: ASSVEGGWDYGYT

J: TRBJ2-5
V: TRBV9
D: .
CDR3: ASSERVGETQY

J: TRBJ2-2
V: TRBV7-7
D: .
CDR3: ASSFAAPNTGELF

J: TRBJ2-1
V: TRBV5-1
D: TRBD2
CDR3: ASSMDLAGGSEQF

J: TRBJ2-3
V: TRBV5-1
D: TRBD2
CDR3: ASSLGTSGGPSTDTQY

J: TRBJ1-4
V: TRBV6-5
D: .
CDR3: ASSYSKAAVGEKLF

J: TRBJ2-2
V: TRBV29-1
D: TRBD2
CDR3: SGRRGENTGELF

J: TRBJ2-7
V: TRBV18
D: TRBD1
CDR3: ASSAGTGGAGGTYEQY

J: TRBJ1-5
V: TRBV5-5
D: .
CDR3: ASSLRQTDQPQH

J: TRBJ1-2
V: TRBV6-1
D: .
CDR3: ASSNDRSYGYT

J: TRBJ2-7
V: TRBV4-2
D: TRBD1
CDR3: ASSPSDRFYEQY

J: TRBJ1-2
V: TRBV6-5
D: .
CDR3: ASSYSSVPGGYT

J: TRBJ2-7
V: TRBV5-6
D: .
CDR3: ASSQPDRSSYEQY

J: TRBJ2-3
V: TRBV5-4
D: .
CDR3: ASLPGAGSSDTQY

J: TRBJ1-5
V: TRBV6-1
D: .
CDR3: ASSERGISNQPQH

J: TRBJ2-5
V: TRBV5-1
D: .
CDR3: ASSGRTHQETQY

J: TRBJ1-1
V: TRBV13
D: .
CDR3: ASSALNAEAF

J: TRBJ2-7
V: TRBV5-1
D: .
CDR3: ASSFQTPSYEQY

J: TRBJ2-1
V: TRBV5-1
D: TRBD1
CDR3: ASSLAGGQGYNEQF

J: TRBJ2-6
V: TRBV7-9
D: .
CDR3: ASSLASMPISGANVLT

J: TRBJ1-4
V: TRBV28
D: .
CDR3: ASRGSLNEKLF